This T cell receptor (beta chain) was captured by sequencing in a study of T cells in Graves' hyperthyroidism and ophthalmopathy. General study findings and limits: Peripheral blood also featured most of the thyroid clonotypes expanded above 0.001.

The CDR3 totals 14 residues. Unmatched junction bases numbered 8, after V lost 2 bases and J lost 8 bases. Germline CDR1 is SNHLY and CDR2 is FYNNEI. TCR beta CDR3 regions were amplified from RNA transcripts. An initial round of RT-PCR targeting the TCR CDR3 relied on the HTBI primer set. TCRdb re-called the multiplex PCR reads through MiXCR, storing one row per CDR3 protein. The sample has 470,000 or so distinct CDR3 sequences, less than 25% seen once; the top ten hold about a quarter. Ten or more counts support this clonotype. The antigen is not known. The chain employs TRBV2 and TRBJ1-2, with 7 positions matching TRBD1. The receptor was isolated from a man between 18 and 29 years old with Graves' hyperthyroidism. Sequencing was carried out using blood. In DNA form, the CDR3 reads TGTGCCAGCAGTGAATTGGAGGGGGCGGGAGGCTACACCTTC. It is translated as CASSELEGAGGYTF.